This TCR beta chain stems from a study of metastatic and nonmetastatic thyroid tumors. Study information: Where malignant and benign thyroid patients were concerned, repertoires were compared across blood and tumor or nodule tissue. Study outcomes and limitations: Malignant thyroid tumors reportedly had TCR beta diversity that was significantly higher than in benign nodules, in blood and tumor.

All patients reached thyroid surgery having received no treatment beforehand. This clone is large in the sample. Its antigen is currently unknown. Per the authors' pipeline: In papillary thyroid cancer, a distant-metastasis classifier was built using CDR3 differences across clinicopathological groups. MiXCR re-clonotyped the PCR reads for TCRdb. TCRdb, rather than the study authors, made the V and J calls. The data show roughly 15,000 clones, with 30% to 35% seen just once and roughly 7.3% held by the top ten. Germline lookup yields CDR1 LNHDA and CDR2 SQIVND (reference sequence). The germline V and J ends were trimmed by 5 bases and 0 bases, with 14 bases remaining between them. There are 15 residues in the CDR3.

The TCR originated in a female donor with papillary thyroid cancer or a benign thyroid nodule (not recorded which). Some clones in this sample may be carry-over from other donors' samples. The sample was tumor tissue. The chain recombines TRBV19 with TRBJ2-7; TRBD2 is a possible D gene (6 bases). The CDR3 sequence is CASSPHRGSSYEQYF. The CDR3 DNA reads as TGTGCCAGTAGTCCACACCGGGGGAGCTCCTACGAGCAGTACTTC.